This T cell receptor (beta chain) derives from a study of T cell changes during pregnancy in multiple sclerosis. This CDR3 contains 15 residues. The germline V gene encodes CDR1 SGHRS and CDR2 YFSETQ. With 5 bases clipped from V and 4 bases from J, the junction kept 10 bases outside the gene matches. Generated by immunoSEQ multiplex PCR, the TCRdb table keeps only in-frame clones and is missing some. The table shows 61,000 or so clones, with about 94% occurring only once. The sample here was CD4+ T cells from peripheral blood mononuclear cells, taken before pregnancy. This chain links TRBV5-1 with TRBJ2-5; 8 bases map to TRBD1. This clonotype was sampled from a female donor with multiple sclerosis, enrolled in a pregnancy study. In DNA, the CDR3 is TGCGCCAGCAGTTTGCAACAGGGGGTTGGAGAGACCCAGTACTTC. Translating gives CASSLQQGVGETQYF.